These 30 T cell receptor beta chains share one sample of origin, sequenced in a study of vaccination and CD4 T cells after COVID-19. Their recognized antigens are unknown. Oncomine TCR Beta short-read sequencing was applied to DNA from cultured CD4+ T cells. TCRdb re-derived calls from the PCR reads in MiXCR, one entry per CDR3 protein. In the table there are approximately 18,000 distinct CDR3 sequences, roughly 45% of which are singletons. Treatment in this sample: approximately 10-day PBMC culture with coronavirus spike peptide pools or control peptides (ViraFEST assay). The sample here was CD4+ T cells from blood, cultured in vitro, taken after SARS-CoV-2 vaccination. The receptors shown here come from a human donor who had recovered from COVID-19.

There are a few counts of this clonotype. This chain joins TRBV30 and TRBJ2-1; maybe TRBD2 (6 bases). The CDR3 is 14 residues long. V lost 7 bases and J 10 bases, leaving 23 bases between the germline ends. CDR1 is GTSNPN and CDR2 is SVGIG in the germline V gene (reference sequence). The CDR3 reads CASIAASTSPEQFF. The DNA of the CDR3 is TGTGCCTCGATAGCGGCCTCCACCTCGCCCGAGCAGTTCTTC.

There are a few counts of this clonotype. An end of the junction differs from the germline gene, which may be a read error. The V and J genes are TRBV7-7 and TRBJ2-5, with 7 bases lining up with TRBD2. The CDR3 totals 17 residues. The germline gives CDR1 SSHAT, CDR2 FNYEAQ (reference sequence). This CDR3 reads CASSLAGAGWLAETQYF. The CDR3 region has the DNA TGTGCTAGCAGCTTAGCGGGCGCGGGATGGCTCGCGGAGACCCAGTACTTC. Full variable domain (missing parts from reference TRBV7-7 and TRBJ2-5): GAGVSQSPRYKVTKRGQDVTLRCDPISSHATLYWYQQALGQGPEFLTYFNYEAQPDKSGLPSDRFSAERPEGSISTLTIQRTEQRDSAMYRCASSLAGAGWLAETQYFGPGTRLLVL.

The chain's CDR3 is CASSGYRGLNTGELFF. In DNA form, the CDR3 reads TGTGCCAGCAGCGGTTACAGGGGGCTGAACACCGGGGAGCTGTTTTTT. V is TRBV7-9 and J is TRBJ2-2; 9 bases are a match to TRBD1. Germline CDR1 reads SEHNR; CDR2 reads FQNEAQ (reference sequence). V lost 5 bases and J lost 1; bases outside the gene matches: 5. The CDR3 runs to 16 residues. Together with reference TRBV7-9 and TRBJ2-2, the CDR3 gives the full variable domain: DTGVSQNPRHKITKRGQNVTFRCDPISEHNRLYWYRQTLGQGPEFLTYFQNEAQLEKSRLLSDRFSAERPKGSFSTLEIQRTEQGDSAMYLCASSGYRGLNTGELFFGEGSRLTVL.

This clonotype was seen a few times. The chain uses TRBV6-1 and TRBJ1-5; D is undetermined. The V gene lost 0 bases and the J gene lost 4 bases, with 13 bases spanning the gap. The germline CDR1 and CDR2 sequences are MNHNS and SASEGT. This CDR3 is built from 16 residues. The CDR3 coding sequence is TGTGCCAGCAGTGAAGCAATCGGGCAGGCAAATCAGCCCCAGCATTTT. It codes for CASSEAIGQANQPQHF.

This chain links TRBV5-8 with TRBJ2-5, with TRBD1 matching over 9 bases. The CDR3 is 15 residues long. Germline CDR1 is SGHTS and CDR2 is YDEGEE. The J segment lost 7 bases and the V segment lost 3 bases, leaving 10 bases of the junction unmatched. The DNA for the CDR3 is TGTGCCAGCAGCTCTGGGACAGGGTCCGGAGGGACCCAGTACTTC. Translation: CASSSGTGSGGTQYF.

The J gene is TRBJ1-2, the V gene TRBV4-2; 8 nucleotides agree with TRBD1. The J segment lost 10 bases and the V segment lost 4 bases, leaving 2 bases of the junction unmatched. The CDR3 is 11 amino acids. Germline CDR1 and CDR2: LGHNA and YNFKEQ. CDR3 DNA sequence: TGTGCCAGCAGCCTGACAGGGGACTACACCTTC. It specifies CASSLTGDYTF.

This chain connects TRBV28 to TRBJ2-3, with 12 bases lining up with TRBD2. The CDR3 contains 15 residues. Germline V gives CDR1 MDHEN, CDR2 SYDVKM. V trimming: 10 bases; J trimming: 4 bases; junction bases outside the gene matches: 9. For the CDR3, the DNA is TGTGCCACCCAACGACTAGCGGGGGTCCCAGATACGCAGTATTTT. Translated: CATQRLAGVPDTQYF.

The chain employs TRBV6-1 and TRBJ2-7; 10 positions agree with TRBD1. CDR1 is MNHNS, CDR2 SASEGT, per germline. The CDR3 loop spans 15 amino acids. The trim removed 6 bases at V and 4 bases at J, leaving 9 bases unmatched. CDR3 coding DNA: TGTGCCAGCAGCTTAGACAGGGGGCGTTTGTACGAGCAGTACTTC. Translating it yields CASSLDRGRLYEQYF.

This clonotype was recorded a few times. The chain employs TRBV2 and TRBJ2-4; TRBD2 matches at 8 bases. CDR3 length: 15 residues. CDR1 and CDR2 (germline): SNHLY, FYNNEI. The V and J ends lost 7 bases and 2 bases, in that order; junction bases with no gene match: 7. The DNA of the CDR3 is TGTGCCAGCACCCCGCGGGGGGCAACCAAAAACATTCAGTACTTC. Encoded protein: CASTPRGATKNIQYF.

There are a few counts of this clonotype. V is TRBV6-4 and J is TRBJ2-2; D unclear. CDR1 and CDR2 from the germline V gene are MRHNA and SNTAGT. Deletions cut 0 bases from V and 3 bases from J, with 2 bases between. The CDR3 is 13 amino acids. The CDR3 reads CASSDSDTGELFF. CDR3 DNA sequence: TGTGCCAGCAGTGACTCGGACACCGGGGAGCTGTTTTTT.

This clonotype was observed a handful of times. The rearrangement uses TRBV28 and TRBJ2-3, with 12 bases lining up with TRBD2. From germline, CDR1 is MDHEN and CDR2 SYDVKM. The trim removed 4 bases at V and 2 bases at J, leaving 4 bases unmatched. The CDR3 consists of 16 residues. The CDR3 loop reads CASSWTSGTITDTQYF. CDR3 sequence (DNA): TGTGCCAGCAGTTGGACTAGCGGGACCATCACAGATACGCAGTATTTT.

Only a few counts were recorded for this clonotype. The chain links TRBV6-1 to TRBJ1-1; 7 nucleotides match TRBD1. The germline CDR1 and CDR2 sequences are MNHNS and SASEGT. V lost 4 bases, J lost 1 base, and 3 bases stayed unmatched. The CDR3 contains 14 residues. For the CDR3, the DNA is TGTGCCAGCAGTGTGACAGGGACGAACACTGAAGCTTTCTTT. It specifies CASSVTGTNTEAFF.

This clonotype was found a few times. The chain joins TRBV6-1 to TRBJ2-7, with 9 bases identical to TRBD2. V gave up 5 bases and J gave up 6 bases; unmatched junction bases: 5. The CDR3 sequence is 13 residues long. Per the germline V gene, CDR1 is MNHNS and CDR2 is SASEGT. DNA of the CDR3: TGTGCCAGCAGTCGTGGACTAGCGTTCGAGCAGTACTTC. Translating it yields CASSRGLAFEQYF.

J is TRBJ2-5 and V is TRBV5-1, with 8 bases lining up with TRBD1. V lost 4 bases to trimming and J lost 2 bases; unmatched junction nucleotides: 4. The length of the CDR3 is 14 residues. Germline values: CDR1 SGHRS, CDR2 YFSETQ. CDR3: CASSQDRVQETQYF. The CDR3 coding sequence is TGCGCCAGCAGCCAGGACAGGGTTCAAGAGACCCAGTACTTC.

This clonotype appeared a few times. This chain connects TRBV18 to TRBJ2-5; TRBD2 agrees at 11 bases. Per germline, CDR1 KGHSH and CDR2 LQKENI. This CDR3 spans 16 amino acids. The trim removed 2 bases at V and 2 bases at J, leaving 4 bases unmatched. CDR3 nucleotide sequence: TGTGCCAGCTCACCAGGGACTAGCGGAGATCAAGAGACCCAGTACTTC. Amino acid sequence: CASSPGTSGDQETQYF.

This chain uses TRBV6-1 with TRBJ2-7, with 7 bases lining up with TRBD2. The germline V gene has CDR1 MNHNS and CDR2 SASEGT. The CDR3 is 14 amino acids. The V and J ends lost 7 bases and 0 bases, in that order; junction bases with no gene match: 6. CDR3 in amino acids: CASKSGGSSYEQYF. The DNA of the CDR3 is TGTGCCAGCAAGTCCGGCGGGAGCTCCTACGAGCAGTACTTC.

The CDR3 sequence is CASSFPGQGLHLYGYTF. The CDR3 coding sequence is TGTGCCAGCAGCTTCCCGGGACAGGGCCTCCACCTCTATGGCTACACCTTC. The chain carries TRBV7-2 and TRBJ1-2; 9 nucleotides align to TRBD1. This CDR3 comprises 17 residues. The trim removed 3 bases at V and 4 bases at J, leaving 12 bases unmatched. Germline V gives CDR1 SGHTA, CDR2 FQGNSA.

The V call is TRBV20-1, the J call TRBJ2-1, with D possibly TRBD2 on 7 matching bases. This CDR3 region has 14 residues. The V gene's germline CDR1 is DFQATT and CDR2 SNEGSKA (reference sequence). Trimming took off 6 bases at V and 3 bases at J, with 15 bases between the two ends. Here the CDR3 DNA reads TGCAGTGCCAAAGGGGGGGATGACTACAATGAGCAGTTCTTC. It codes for CSAKGGDDYNEQFF.

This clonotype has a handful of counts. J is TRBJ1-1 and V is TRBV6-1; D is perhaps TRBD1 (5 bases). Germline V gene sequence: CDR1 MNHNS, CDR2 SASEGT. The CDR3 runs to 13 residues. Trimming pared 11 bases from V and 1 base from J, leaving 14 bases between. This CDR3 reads CASLRGSNTEAFF. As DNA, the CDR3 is TGTGCCTCCCTCCGGGGGTCGAACACTGAAGCTTTCTTT.

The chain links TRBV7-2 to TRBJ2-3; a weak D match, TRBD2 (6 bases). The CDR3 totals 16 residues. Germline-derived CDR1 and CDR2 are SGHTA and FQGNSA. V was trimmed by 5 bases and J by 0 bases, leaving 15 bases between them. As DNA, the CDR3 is TGTGCCAGCAGCGAAGACTCTAGCGCTAGCACAGATACGCAGTATTTT. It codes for CASSEDSSASTDTQYF.

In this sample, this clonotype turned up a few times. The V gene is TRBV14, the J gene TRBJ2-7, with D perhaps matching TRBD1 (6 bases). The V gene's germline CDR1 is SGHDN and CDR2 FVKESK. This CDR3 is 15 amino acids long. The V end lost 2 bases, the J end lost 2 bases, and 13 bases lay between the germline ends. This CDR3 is CASSQITGQPYEQYF. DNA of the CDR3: TGTGCCAGCAGCCAAATAACGGGACAACCCTACGAGCAGTACTTC.

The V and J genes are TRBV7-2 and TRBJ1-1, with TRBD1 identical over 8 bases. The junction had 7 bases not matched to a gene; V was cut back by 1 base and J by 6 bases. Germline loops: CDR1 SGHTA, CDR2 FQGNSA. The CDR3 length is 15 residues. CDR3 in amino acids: CASSLGTGYNPEAFF. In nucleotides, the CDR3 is TGTGCCAGCAGCTTAGGGACAGGGTATAATCCTGAAGCTTTCTTT.

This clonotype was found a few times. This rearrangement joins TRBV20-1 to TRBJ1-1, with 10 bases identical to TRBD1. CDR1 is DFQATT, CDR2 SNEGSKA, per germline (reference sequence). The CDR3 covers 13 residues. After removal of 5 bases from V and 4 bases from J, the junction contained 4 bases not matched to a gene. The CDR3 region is CSARDRGFTEAFF. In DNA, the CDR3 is TGCAGTGCTCGGGACAGGGGATTCACTGAAGCTTTCTTT.

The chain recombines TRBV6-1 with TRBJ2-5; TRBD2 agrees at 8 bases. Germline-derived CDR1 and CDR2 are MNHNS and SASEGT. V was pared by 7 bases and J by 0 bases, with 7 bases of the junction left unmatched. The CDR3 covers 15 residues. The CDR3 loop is CASNVGGGYQETQYF. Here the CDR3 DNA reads TGTGCCAGCAATGTCGGGGGGGGGTACCAAGAGACCCAGTACTTC.

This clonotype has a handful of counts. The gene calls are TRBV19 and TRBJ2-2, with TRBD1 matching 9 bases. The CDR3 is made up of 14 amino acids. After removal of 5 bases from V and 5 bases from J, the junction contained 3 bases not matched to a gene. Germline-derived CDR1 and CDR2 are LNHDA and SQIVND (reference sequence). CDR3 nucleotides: TGTGCCAGTAGTCCTGGACAGGGGACCGGGGAGCTGTTTTTT. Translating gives CASSPGQGTGELFF.

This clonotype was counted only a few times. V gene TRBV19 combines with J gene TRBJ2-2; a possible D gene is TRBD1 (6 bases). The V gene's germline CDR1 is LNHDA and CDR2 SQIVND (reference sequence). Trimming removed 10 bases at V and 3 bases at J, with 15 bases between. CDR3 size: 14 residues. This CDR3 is CATSPGHYTGELFF. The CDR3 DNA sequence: TGTGCCACCAGCCCGGGACACTACACCGGGGAGCTGTTTTTT.

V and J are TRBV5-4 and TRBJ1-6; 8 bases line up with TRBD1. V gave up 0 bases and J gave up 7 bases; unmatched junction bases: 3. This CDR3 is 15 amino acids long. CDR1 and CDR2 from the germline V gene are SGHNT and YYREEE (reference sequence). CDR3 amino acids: CASSLARGRNSPLHF. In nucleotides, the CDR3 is TGTGCCAGCAGCTTGGCCAGGGGGCGGAATTCACCCCTCCACTTT.

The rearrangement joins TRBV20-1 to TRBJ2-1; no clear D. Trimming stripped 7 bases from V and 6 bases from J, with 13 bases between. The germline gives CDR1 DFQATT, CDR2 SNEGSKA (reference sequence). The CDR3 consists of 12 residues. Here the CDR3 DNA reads TGCAGTGTTACGCGGAACCTCAATGAGCAGTTCTTC. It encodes CSVTRNLNEQFF.

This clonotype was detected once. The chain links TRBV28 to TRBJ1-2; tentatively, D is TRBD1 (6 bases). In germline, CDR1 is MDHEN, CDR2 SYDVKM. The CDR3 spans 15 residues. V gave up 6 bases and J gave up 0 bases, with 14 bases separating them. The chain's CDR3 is CASRHTGQANYGYTF. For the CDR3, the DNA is TGTGCCAGCAGACATACAGGGCAAGCTAACTATGGCTACACCTTC.

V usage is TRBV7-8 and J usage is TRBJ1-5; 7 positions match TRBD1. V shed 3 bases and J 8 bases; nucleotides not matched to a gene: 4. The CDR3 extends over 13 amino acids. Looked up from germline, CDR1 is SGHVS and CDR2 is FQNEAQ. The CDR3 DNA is TGTGCCAGCAGCTTGACAGGGAAAGAGCCCCAGCATTTT. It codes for CASSLTGKEPQHF.